Sequencing of this T cell receptor (beta chain) was carried out in a study of cytomegalovirus exposure and HLA in healthy donors. Overall study findings and caveats: Sequence variants that were highly shared formed a cluster that was likely a sequencing artifact.

This PCR relied on a set of 60 Vbeta primers and 13 Jbeta primers. Libraries were prepared by immunoSEQ multiplex PCR; TCRdb keeps only in-frame clonotypes and omits some of them. The sample lists 160,000 or so clones; about 65% were seen once. Turning to this clone: Its antigen is as yet unknown.

V lost 5 bases and J lost 1, with 8 bases in between. Germline CDR1 and CDR2: LGHNA and YSLEER. The CDR3 spans 13 residues. This sequence originates from a woman aged 30 to 39 in good health and CMV-seronegative. The chain couples TRBV4-3 to TRBJ1-1, with D possibly being TRBD1 (5 bases). Sequenced: PBMCs. CDR3 sequence (DNA): TGCGCCAGCAGCTGGGGCCCGAACACTGAAGCTTTCTTT. This translates into CASSWGPNTEAFF.